This T cell receptor beta chain was obtained from a study of T cells in Graves' hyperthyroidism and ophthalmopathy. Study-level findings and limits: A 13 V-J model separated ophthalmopathy from stable hyperthyroidism.

The CDR3 has 17 residues. V lost 3 bases and J 0 bases, leaving 14 bases between the germline ends. The V gene's germline CDR1 is SGHAT and CDR2 FQNNGV. This clonotype appeared a few times. Its antigen is not identified. PBMCs were obtained from 10 ml fresh peripheral blood. Template material for amplifying TCR beta CDR3 regions consisted of RNA transcripts. The TCR CDR3 was amplified in a first-round RT-PCR using the HTBI primer set. TCRdb ran MiXCR on the multiplex PCR reads and lists one entry per CDR3 protein. The sample includes under 350,000 distinct CDR3 sequences, over 15% of them seen just once.

The TCR sequence derives from a woman aged 60 to 75 with Graves' ophthalmopathy. The source material was blood. The chain is built from TRBV11-2 and TRBJ2-2; TRBD2 might be the D (5 bases). For the CDR3, the DNA is TGTGCCAGCAGCTTGGAGATGTGGGGAGCGAACACCGGGGAGCTGTTTTTT. This encodes CASSLEMWGANTGELFF.